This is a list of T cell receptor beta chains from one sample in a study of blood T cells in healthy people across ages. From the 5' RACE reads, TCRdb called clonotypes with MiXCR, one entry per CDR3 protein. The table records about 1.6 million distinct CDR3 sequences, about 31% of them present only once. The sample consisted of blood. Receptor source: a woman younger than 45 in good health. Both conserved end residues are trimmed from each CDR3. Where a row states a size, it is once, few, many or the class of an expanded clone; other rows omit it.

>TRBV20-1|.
SVRTPGELF
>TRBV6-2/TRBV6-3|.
ASSGLAGLSSYEQY
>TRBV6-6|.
ASSYSPVDRGDQSQH
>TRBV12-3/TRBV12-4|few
ASNRGDYRQPQH
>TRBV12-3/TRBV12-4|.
ASRAEGSYNEQF
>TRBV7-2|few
ASSGVLGGVRSFRTDTQY
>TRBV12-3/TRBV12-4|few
ASSSSPDRTINYEQY
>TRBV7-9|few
ASSSRALGAYGYT
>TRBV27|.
ASSSYREANEQF
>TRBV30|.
AWEDRGLSYEQY
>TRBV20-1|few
SAEVAGGYEQF
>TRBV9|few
ASLLGLAGGRGTDTQY
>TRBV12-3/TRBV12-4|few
ASIPRGGGSYNEQF
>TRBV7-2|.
ASSPEQGSVSYEQY
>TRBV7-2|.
ASSLEGLRTGELF
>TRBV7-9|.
ASSSSAEGRGQPQH
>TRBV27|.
ASSPYPGDEQY
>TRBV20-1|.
SAREGSGGVGETQY
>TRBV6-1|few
ASRSLSRETQY
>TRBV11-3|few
ASSLGPWGEQF
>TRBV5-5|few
ASSVSGTVPYEQY
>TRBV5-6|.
ASSFGGWNTEAF
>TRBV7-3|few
ASSSTSGLTDTQY